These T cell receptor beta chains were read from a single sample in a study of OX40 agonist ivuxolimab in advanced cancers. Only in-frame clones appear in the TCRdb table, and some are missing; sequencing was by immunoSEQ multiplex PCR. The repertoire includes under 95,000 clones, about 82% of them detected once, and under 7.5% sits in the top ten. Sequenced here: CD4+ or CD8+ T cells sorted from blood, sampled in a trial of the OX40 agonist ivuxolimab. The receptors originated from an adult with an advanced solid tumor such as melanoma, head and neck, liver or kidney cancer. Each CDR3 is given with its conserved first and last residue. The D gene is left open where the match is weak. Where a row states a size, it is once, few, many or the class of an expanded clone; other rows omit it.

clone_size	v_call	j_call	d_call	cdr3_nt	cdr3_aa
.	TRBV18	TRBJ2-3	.	TGTGCCAGCTCACCGGTACAGGGACAAATCACAGATACGCAGTATTTT	CASSPVQGQITDTQYF
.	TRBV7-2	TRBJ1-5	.	TGTGCCAGCAGCCCACACCTTGGGCCCCCACATTTT	CASSPHLGPPHF
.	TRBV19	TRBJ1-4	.	TGTGCCAGTATAGATTCGGACTCGCTAAAACTGTTTTTT	CASIDSDSLKLFF
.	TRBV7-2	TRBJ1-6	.	TGTGCCAGCAGCTCGTACTATTGGCAGAATAATTCACCCCTCCACTTT	CASSSYYWQNNSPLHF
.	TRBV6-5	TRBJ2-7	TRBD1	TGTGCCAGCACGAGGGACAGGGACTACGAGCAGTACTTC	CASTRDRDYEQYF
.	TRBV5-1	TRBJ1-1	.	TGCGCCAGCAGGCCGGGACATGTAAACACTGAAGCTTTCTTT	CASRPGHVNTEAFF
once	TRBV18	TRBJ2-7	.	TGTGCCAGCTCACCACCTAAGGTCCTCTCCTACGAGCAGTACTTC	CASSPPKVLSYEQYF
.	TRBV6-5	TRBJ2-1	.	TGTGCCAGCAGCTCCTCGGCCGGGAATGAGCAGTTCTTC	CASSSSAGNEQFF
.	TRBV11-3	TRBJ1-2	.	TGTGCCAGCAGCTTAGTTGGTGGGGACTACACCTTC	CASSLVGGDYTF
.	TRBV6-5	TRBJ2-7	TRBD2	TGTGCCAGCAGACCGACTAGCGGGATGGGCGAGCAGTACTTC	CASRPTSGMGEQYF
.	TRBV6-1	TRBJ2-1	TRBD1	TGTGCCAGCAGTCAGGGGGCGGTCAATGAGCAGTTCTTC	CASSQGAVNEQFF
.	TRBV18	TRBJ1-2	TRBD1	TGTGCCAGCTCGACCTTTGGGACAGGGGCCTATGGCTACACCTTC	CASSTFGTGAYGYTF
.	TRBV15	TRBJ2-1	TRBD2	TGTGCCACCAGCAGAGATAGGACTAGTCACGATGAGCAGTTCTTC	CATSRDRTSHDEQFF
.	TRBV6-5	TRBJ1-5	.	TGTGCCAGCAGAACGCGTGTGGTACAGCATTTT	CASRTRVVQHF
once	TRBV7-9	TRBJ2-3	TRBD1	TGTGCCAGCAGCTCACCCTTTGCCCGGGACAGGGGTACAGATACGCAGTATTTT	CASSSPFARDRGTDTQYF
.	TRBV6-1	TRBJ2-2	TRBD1	TGTGCCAGCAGTGAGGGACAGAGCGGCACCGGGGAGCTGTTTTTT	CASSEGQSGTGELFF
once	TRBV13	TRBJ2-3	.	TGTGCCAGCAGCTTCGTCGCGGACACTTCTCGCACAGATACGCAGTATTTT	CASSFVADTSRTDTQYF
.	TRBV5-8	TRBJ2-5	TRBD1	TGTGCCAGCAGCCCTGGGACAGGTACTCGCCAAGAGACCCAGTACTTC	CASSPGTGTRQETQYF
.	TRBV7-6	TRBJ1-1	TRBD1	TGTGCCAGCAGCTTAGCGGCCATCGCACAGGGGGGCGGAACTGAAGCTTTCTTT	CASSLAAIAQGGGTEAFF
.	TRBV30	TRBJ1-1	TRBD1	TGTGCCTGGAGTGGACAGGGGGCGAACACTGAAGCTTTCTTT	CAWSGQGANTEAFF
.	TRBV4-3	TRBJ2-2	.	TGCGCCAGCAGCCAAGATGCCGGTGTTAGGACCGGGGAGCTGTTTTTT	CASSQDAGVRTGELFF
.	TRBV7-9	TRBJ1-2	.	TGTGCCAGCAGCTTATGGGGGGAAGCTGGCTACACCTTC	CASSLWGEAGYTF
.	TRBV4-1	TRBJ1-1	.	TGCGCCAGCAGCCCCCTCGACCCCGGTAACACTGAAGCTTTCTTT	CASSPLDPGNTEAFF